The 18 T cell receptor beta chains below come from one sample, sequenced in a study of shared clonotypes between healthy human individuals. The naive CD8 fraction comprised CD45RO-negative cells positively selected for CCR7 and excluded terminally differentiated effector memory CD45RA+ cells. Some clones are missing from TCRdb's copy, which holds only in-frame ones; the method was immunoSEQ multiplex PCR. Among 1.5 million to 2.5 million clones listed, approximately 94% were seen once. The sequenced material came from naive CD8+ T cells sorted from blood. These receptors all stem from a man between 18 and 35 years old in good health.

The genes are TRBV10-3 and TRBJ1-5, with 7 bases lining up with TRBD1. There are 16 residues in the CDR3. From germline, CDR1 is ENHRY and CDR2 SYGVKD. V was pared by 4 bases and J by 2 bases, with 8 bases of the junction left unmatched. The CDR3 loop is CAISGKQGPGNQPQHF. CDR3 in DNA: TGTGCCATCAGTGGCAAACAGGGGCCAGGCAATCAGCCCCAGCATTTT.

The chain joins TRBV12-5 to TRBJ2-7; TRBD1 matches at 7 bases. The CDR3 loop spans 13 amino acids. The germline gives CDR1 LGHNT, CDR2 FRNRAP. J lost 5 bases, V lost 3 bases, and 4 bases had no gene match. The CDR3 DNA reads as TGTGCTAGTGGTTTCCGGGACAGCAACGAGCAGTACTTC. Residues: CASGFRDSNEQYF. Together with reference TRBV12-5 and TRBJ2-7, the CDR3 gives the full variable domain: DARVTQTPRHKVTEMGQEVTMRCQPILGHNTVFWYRQTMMQGLELLAYFRNRAPLDDSGMPKDRFSAEMPDATLATLKIQPSEPRDSAVYFCASGFRDSNEQYFGPGTRLTVT.

The CDR3 spells CASAQRRLAGPEDTQYF. CDR3 sequence (DNA): TGTGCCAGCGCCCAACGACGGCTAGCGGGGCCGGAAGATACGCAGTATTTT. The V and J genes are TRBV25-1 and TRBJ2-3; 9 bases align to TRBD2. Trimming cost V 8 bases and J 5 bases; bases outside gene matches: 17. Germline lookup yields CDR1 MGHDK and CDR2 SYGVNS. This CDR3 contains 17 residues.

Details on this clone: Other DNA sequences in the same sample also yield this CDR3. The chain links TRBV4-1 to TRBJ2-7; D call uncertain. The CDR3 spans 13 residues. The germline V and J ends were trimmed by 3 bases and 3 bases, with 9 bases remaining between them. The germline gives CDR1 MGHRA, CDR2 YSYEKL. CDR3 sequence reads: CASSQGTGYEQYF. The CDR3 coding sequence is TGCGCCAGCAGCCAGGGTACCGGCTACGAGCAGTACTTC.

This rearrangement joins TRBV7-6 to TRBJ1-2; TRBD1 matches 7 bases. CDR1 and CDR2 from the germline V gene are SGHVS and FNYEAQ. Trimming took 1 base from V and 2 from J; bases not matched to a gene: 4. This CDR3 region has 15 residues. CDR3 sequence: CASSLGQGVNYGYTF. The CDR3 region has the DNA TGTGCCAGCAGCTTAGGGCAGGGGGTGAACTATGGCTACACCTTC.

DNA of the CDR3: TGTGCCAGCAGCCACAGGGGGCTATACTACGAGCAGTACTTC. Its protein product is CASSHRGLYYEQYF. The chain couples TRBV7-6 to TRBJ2-7; 9 positions agree with TRBD1. CDR1 and CDR2 (germline): SGHVS, FNYEAQ. The CDR3 extends over 14 amino acids. The junction had 5 bases not matched to a gene; V was cut back by 5 bases and J by 3 bases.

This clone has only one observation. This chain uses TRBV7-2 with TRBJ2-5, with 8 bases aligning to TRBD2. This CDR3 comprises 16 residues. The V and J ends lost 7 bases and 2 bases, in that order; junction bases with no gene match: 12. CDR1 and CDR2 from the germline V gene are SGHTA and FQGNSA. CDR3 nucleotides: TGTGCCAGCACCCTACCGGGACTAGAGATTCAAGAGACCCAGTACTTC. Residues: CASTLPGLEIQETQYF.

The chain recombines TRBV7-2 with TRBJ1-4, with 7 positions matching TRBD1. The CDR3 runs to 15 residues. Germline V lookup: CDR1 SGHTA, CDR2 FQGNSA. The V gene end was trimmed by 5 bases and the J gene end by 4 bases; junction bases not matched to a gene: 7. DNA of the CDR3: TGTGCCAGCAGCACCTGGGCAGGGGGTAATGAAAAACTGTTTTTT. It codes for CASSTWAGGNEKLFF.

About this clone itself: The same CDR3 can be traced to other DNA sequences in this sample. The chain couples TRBV30 to TRBJ2-7; D may be TRBD1 (5 bases). The CDR3 is 13 amino acids. Germline CDR1 and CDR2: GTSNPN and SVGIG (reference sequence). Trimming left V 2 bases short and J 1 base short, with 9 bases between. This CDR3 is CAWSPDSSYEQYF. The CDR3 DNA sequence: TGTGCCTGGAGTCCAGACAGTTCCTACGAGCAGTACTTC. Full variable domain (missing parts from reference TRBV30 and TRBJ2-7): SQTIHQWPATLVQPVGSPLSLECTVEGTSNPNLYWYRQAAGRGLQLLFYSVGIGQISSEVPQNLSASRPQDRQFILSSKKLLLSDSGFYLCAWSPDSSYEQYFGPGTRLTVT.

This rearrangement joins TRBV27 to TRBJ2-5; D unclear. The ends were cut back, 6 bases at V and 5 bases at J, with 22 bases in the middle. Germline assignment: CDR1 MNHEY and CDR2 SMNVEV (reference sequence). CDR3 size: 16 residues. CDR3 bases: TGTGCCAGCAGCCTAACTGGCCCGGTAGTGGGGGAGACCCAGTACTTC. Amino acids: CASSLTGPVVGETQYF.

J is TRBJ2-6 and V is TRBV4-1; D is undetermined. Trimming shortened V by 0 bases and J by 4 bases, and 7 bases separated the two germline ends. The CDR3 has 15 amino acids. The germline CDR1 and CDR2 sequences are MGHRA and YSYEKL. The CDR3: CASSQDSPGANVLTF. DNA for the CDR3: TGCGCCAGCAGCCAAGATTCCCCCGGGGCCAACGTCCTGACTTTC.

V is TRBV19 and J is TRBJ1-2; no firm D call. CDR3 length equals 10 residues. V was trimmed by 7 bases and J by 5 bases, leaving 5 bases between them. Germline loops: CDR1 LNHDA, CDR2 SQIVND (reference sequence). CDR3 in DNA: TGTGCCAGTAAAGTTTATGGCTACACCTTC. It yields the protein CASKVYGYTF.

The chain carries TRBV7-9 and TRBJ2-7; D might be TRBD1 (6 bases). Trimming stripped 0 bases from V and 11 bases from J, with 11 bases between. The germline V gene has CDR1 SEHNR and CDR2 FQNEAQ (reference sequence). This CDR3 spans 12 amino acids. The CDR3 region has the DNA TGTGCCAGCAGCTTAGCGGACAGTAAAAAGTACTTC. Amino acids: CASSLADSKKYF.

This sequence joins TRBV13 and TRBJ2-2, with 7 bases fitting TRBD1. Germline CDR1 PRHDT, CDR2 FYEKMQ (reference sequence). V shed 6 bases, J shed 6 bases, and the junction held 4 bases outside the gene matches. The CDR3 covers 13 residues. The CDR3, as DNA: TGTGCCAGCAGGTCACAGGGGTCCGGGGAGCTGTTTTTT. This codes for CASRSQGSGELFF.

This sequence joins TRBV28 and TRBJ1-4; D gene uncertain. The V gene's germline CDR1 is MDHEN and CDR2 SYDVKM. The CDR3 totals 14 residues. Trimming took off 5 bases at V and 5 bases at J, with 12 bases between the two ends. The CDR3 region has the DNA TGTGCCAGCAGTCCCCTTATGGGGAATGAAAAACTGTTTTTT. Its translation: CASSPLMGNEKLFF.

The chain has TRBV7-8 and TRBJ2-7; TRBD2 agrees at 13 bases. There are 17 residues in the CDR3. Germline lookup yields CDR1 SGHVS and CDR2 FQNEAQ. The trim removed 6 bases at V and 3 bases at J, leaving 11 bases unmatched. The DNA for the CDR3 is TGTGCCAGCAGACGTTCTGGACTAGCGGGAGTCAACTACGAGCAGTACTTC. It codes for CASRRSGLAGVNYEQYF.

This chain joins TRBV11-2 and TRBJ2-7; TRBD1 aligns across 11 bases. V shed 4 bases and J 0 bases; nucleotides not matched to a gene: 2. Looked up from germline, CDR1 is SGHAT and CDR2 is FQNNGV. The CDR3 covers 15 residues. DNA of the CDR3: TGTGCCAGCAGCTGGGACAGGGGGAGCTCCTACGAGCAGTACTTC. This gives the protein CASSWDRGSSYEQYF.

The chain combines TRBV6-1 with TRBJ1-2; 8 nucleotides match TRBD1. The trim removed 4 bases at V and 4 bases at J, leaving 5 bases unmatched. The CDR3 runs to 14 residues. The germline gives CDR1 MNHNS, CDR2 SASEGT. The CDR3: CASSGPDRAYGYTF. DNA for the CDR3: TGTGCCAGCAGTGGACCGGACAGGGCCTATGGCTACACCTTC.